Shown below are 8 T cell receptor beta chains from a single sample sequenced in a study of human T cells and chemical hapten exposure. Using its own MiXCR run on the RACE reads, TCRdb lists one record per CDR3 protein. The sample shows about 340,000 distinct CDR3 sequences, approximately 6.9% of them seen only once. Regarding time point: patch test 1, 2 weeks after DPC sensitization. Treatment of the sample: therapeutic diphenylcyclopropenone sensitization with weekly scalp DPC. The input for sequencing was whole blood, taken in connection with sensitization to the hapten diphenylcyclopropenone (DPC). These receptors all come from a woman between 18 and 30 years old with alopecia areata. Some clones in this sample may be carry-over from other donors' samples.

The chain joins TRBV28 to TRBJ1-1, with D tentatively TRBD1 (6 bases). CDR1 and CDR2 (germline): MDHEN, SYDVKM. V was clipped by 2 bases and J by 2 bases, with 9 bases between them. The length of the CDR3 is 14 residues. CDR3 amino acids: CASSLRDTNTEAFF. The DNA of the CDR3 is TGTGCCAGCAGTTTACGGGACACAAACACTGAAGCTTTCTTT.

This clonotype was picked up many times. The chain employs TRBV12-3 or TRBV12-4 and TRBJ2-5; 7 nucleotides match TRBD1. The CDR3 spans 14 residues. The V segment lost 4 bases and the J segment 1 base; nucleotides outside the gene matches: 3. The CDR3, as DNA: TGTGCCAGCAGTTCCGGGACAGCCCAAGAGACCCAGTACTTC. Its protein product is CASSSGTAQETQYF.

This clonotype was seen ten or more times. The V call is TRBV27, the J call TRBJ1-6; 7 nucleotides align to TRBD1. The trim removed 6 bases at V and 8 bases at J, leaving 7 bases unmatched. Germline CDR1 MNHEY, CDR2 SMNVEV (reference sequence). The CDR3 is made up of 14 amino acids. CDR3 coding DNA: TGTGCCAGCAGATCGGGACAGTCTCATTCACCCCTCCACTTT. Encoded protein: CASRSGQSHSPLHF.

The sample holds many counts of this clonotype. The chain is built from TRBV12-3 or TRBV12-4 and TRBJ1-1; 8 bases map to TRBD1. V shed 6 bases and J 1 base; nucleotides not matched to a gene: 4. The CDR3 totals 14 residues. As DNA, the CDR3 is TGTGCCAGCAGCCGGGACAGGTCGAACACTGAAGCTTTCTTT. Translated, it gives CASSRDRSNTEAFF.

There are many counts of this clonotype. The chain is built from TRBV6-6 and TRBJ1-4; D remains ambiguous. CDR1 and CDR2 from the germline V gene are MNHNY and SVGAGI (reference sequence). Trimming shortened V by 8 bases and J by 7 bases, and 17 bases separated the two germline ends. The CDR3 has 14 amino acids. The CDR3 region is CASYEEDAPEKLFF. Here the CDR3 DNA reads TGTGCCAGCTACGAGGAGGACGCACCTGAAAAACTGTTTTTT.

This chain connects TRBV4-1 to TRBJ2-5; possibly TRBD2 for D (6 bases). Trimming took 2 bases from V and 3 from J, leaving 10 bases between them. This CDR3 contains 14 residues. Germline-derived CDR1 and CDR2 are MGHRA and YSYEKL. The CDR3 region is CASSQRGVEETQYF. CDR3 coding DNA: TGCGCCAGCAGCCAACGCGGGGTAGAAGAGACCCAGTACTTC.

In its sample, this clonotype was seen many times. The V and J genes are TRBV29-1 and TRBJ2-7, with D maybe TRBD1 (6 bases). V was trimmed by 6 bases and J by 7 bases, leaving 10 bases between them. CDR3 length equals 10 residues. Germline-derived CDR1 and CDR2 are SQVTM and ANQGSEA. CDR3 sequence: CSVRTGEQYF. The DNA of the CDR3 is TGCAGCGTGAGAACAGGGGAGCAGTACTTC.

The table lists this clonotype with many counts. The CDR3 nucleotides are TGTGCCAGCAGCTTAGATGGACCTCGGGGAGGAAGCCAGTACTTC. It translates to CASSLDGPRGGSQYF. The chain links TRBV11-1 to TRBJ2-7, with D possibly being TRBD2 (6 bases). The CDR3 contains 15 residues. Trimming left V 1 base short and J 10 bases short, with 20 bases between. Germline CDR1 and CDR2: SGHAT and FQDESV (reference sequence).